This TCR beta chain was captured in a study of read filtering for tumor transcriptome and immune sequencing. Background on the study: DNase treatment preceded whole-transcriptome library preparation. The study, taken as a whole, reports: RNA-seq captured clonotypes less deeply and reliably than IR-seq. Correlation between methods rose after single-read clonotypes were removed.

The CDR3 has 15 amino acids. Germline V gene lookup returns CDR1 SEHNR and CDR2 FQNEAQ (reference sequence). Molecular barcoded adaptors covering alpha/delta and beta/gamma chains were used on 400 ng RNA. TCRdb reanalysed the reads using MiXCR and keeps one entry per CDR3 protein. The repertoire includes 100,000 to 150,000 distinct CDR3 sequences, roughly 13% of them detected once, and approximately 10% sits in the top ten. In the case of this clonotype: The antigen is unknown. This may be a read error: a much more frequent sequence differs by one nucleotide.

Every patient had bone marrow sampled while the disease was active. The rearrangement uses TRBV7-9 and TRBJ2-7; D is possibly TRBD2 (5 bases). The sequencing input was a population of CD138-negative cells sorted from bone marrow. The sequence was obtained from a donor aged 40 or over with multiple myeloma. The CDR3 is CASSLVGGSSYGQYF. CDR3 DNA sequence: TGTGCCAGCAGCTTAGTGGGTGGGAGTTCCTACGGGCAGTACTTC.